This is a list of T cell receptor beta chains from one sample in a study of T cell responses to AZD1222 COVID-19 vaccine. The assay was immunoSEQ multiplex PCR, and TCRdb's table has in-frame clones only and misses some. The sample includes some 150,000 clones, less than 90% of them seen just once. This material consisted of peripheral blood, taken after recovery from COVID-19. These receptors were collected from an adult who had recovered from COVID-19. The CDR3 runs from the conserved cysteine through the conserved F or W. Each record gives: J gene, CDR3 length, clone size, V gene, D gene, CDR3 protein, CDR3 DNA. The D gene is left open where the match is weak. The size field is filled for only some rows; it gives once, few, many or a size class.

TRBJ1-3	14	NA	TRBV7-8	NA	CASSLDPRGNTIYF	TGTGCCAGCAGCTTAGACCCCAGAGGAAACACCATATATTTT
TRBJ2-7	15	NA	TRBV7-6	TRBD2	CASSLSEAGGYEQYF	TGTGCCAGCAGCTTAAGTGAAGCGGGGGGCTACGAGCAGTACTTC
TRBJ2-7	15	NA	TRBV11-2	NA	CASSLSPGSTYEQYF	TGTGCCAGCAGCTTGTCTCCAGGCTCAACCTACGAGCAGTACTTC
TRBJ1-6	13	NA	TRBV29-1	NA	CSVGKDYNSPLHF	TGCAGCGTTGGTAAGGATTATAATTCACCCCTCCACTTT
TRBJ2-2	14	NA	TRBV28	NA	CASGLGPNTGELFF	TGTGCCAGCGGCTTGGGGCCGAACACCGGGGAGCTGTTTTTT
TRBJ2-1	12	NA	TRBV19	TRBD2	CASKAGGDEQFF	TGTGCCAGTAAGGCGGGAGGCGATGAGCAGTTCTTC
TRBJ2-7	13	NA	TRBV27	TRBD1	CASAPTGSYEQYF	TGTGCCAGCGCCCCGACAGGGTCCTACGAGCAGTACTTC
TRBJ2-5	14	NA	TRBV7-9	NA	CASRPPGAGETQYF	TGTGCCAGCAGGCCGCCGGGGGCTGGGGAGACCCAGTACTTC
TRBJ2-7	14	NA	TRBV28	NA	CASSFLAATREQYF	TGTGCCAGCAGTTTTCTCGCGGCTACTCGCGAGCAGTACTTC
TRBJ2-3	13	NA	TRBV7-8	TRBD2	CACGLDGAGGQYF	TGTGCCTGTGGACTAGACGGGGCCGGCGGGCAGTATTTT
TRBJ2-7	14	NA	TRBV11-2	NA	CASSTRQAPYEQYF	TGTGCCAGCAGCACTCGACAGGCCCCCTACGAGCAGTACTTC
TRBJ2-5	15	NA	TRBV5-4	TRBD2	CASSLSGLDGGTQYF	TGTGCCAGCAGCTTGTCGGGACTAGACGGAGGGACCCAGTACTTC
TRBJ2-7	16	NA	TRBV10-3	TRBD1	CAIQGPGQGASYEQYF	TGTGCCATCCAAGGACCGGGACAGGGGGCTTCGTACGAGCAGTACTTC
TRBJ2-5	12	NA	TRBV5-1	NA	CASSRLSETQYF	TGCGCCAGCAGCCGGCTTTCGGAGACCCAGTACTTC
TRBJ2-1	16	NA	TRBV13	TRBD2	CASSPTSEHSYNEQFF	TGTGCCAGCAGCCCGACTAGCGAACACTCCTACAATGAGCAGTTCTTC
TRBJ1-2	13	NA	TRBV7-2	NA	CASSFLAGDSYTF	TGTGCCAGCAGCTTCCTGGCGGGGGACAGCTACACCTTC
TRBJ2-7	15	NA	TRBV6-5	TRBD2	CASSYATGLASEQYF	TGTGCCAGCAGTTACGCTACGGGACTAGCGAGCGAGCAGTACTTC
TRBJ2-1	9	NA	TRBV5-8	NA	CASSSGRFF	TGTGCCAGCAGCTCCGGGCGGTTCTTC
TRBJ1-1	15	NA	TRBV28	NA	CASSPRDQGNTEAFF	TGTGCCAGCAGTCCAAGGGACCAGGGGAACACTGAAGCTTTCTTT
TRBJ2-1	12	NA	TRBV18	NA	CASSPLREEQFF	TGTGCCAGCTCACCATTAAGGGAAGAGCAGTTCTTC
TRBJ2-7	15	NA	TRBV7-8	TRBD1	CASSRQQGAGYEQYF	TGTGCCAGCAGCCGTCAACAGGGGGCAGGCTACGAGCAGTACTTC
TRBJ1-3	14	NA	TRBV27	NA	CASSFSRGGNTIYF	TGTGCCAGCAGTTTCTCAAGGGGGGGGAACACCATATATTTT
TRBJ1-1	15	NA	TRBV7-9	NA	CASSPGAGGGTEAFF	TGTGCCAGCAGCCCGGGGGCGGGCGGGGGCACTGAAGCTTTCTTT
TRBJ1-3	15	NA	TRBV11-1	NA	CASSLSHGFGNTIYF	TGTGCCAGCAGCCTGTCACACGGCTTTGGAAACACCATATATTTT
TRBJ2-7	15	NA	TRBV4-3	TRBD1	CASSQGAQGAYEQYF	TGCGCCAGCAGCCAAGGGGCGCAGGGGGCCTACGAGCAGTACTTC
TRBJ2-7	13	NA	TRBV25-1	NA	CASMMGPQGEQYF	TGTGCCAGCATGATGGGGCCGCAGGGCGAGCAGTACTTC
TRBJ1-2	15	NA	TRBV27	TRBD1	CASSLAGGPYYGYTF	TGTGCCAGCAGTCTAGCAGGGGGCCCCTACTATGGCTACACCTTC
TRBJ1-4	14	NA	TRBV9	NA	CASSRRGAAEKLFF	TGTGCCAGCAGCCGGCGGGGGGCGGCTGAAAAACTGTTTTTT
TRBJ2-5	14	NA	TRBV11-2	TRBD2	CASSQGLAEETQYF	TGTGCCAGCAGCCAGGGACTAGCGGAAGAGACCCAGTACTTC
TRBJ2-7	13	NA	TRBV6-5	NA	CASSSLGRDEQYF	TGTGCCAGCAGCTCTCTCGGGCGCGACGAGCAGTACTTC
TRBJ1-4	15	NA	TRBV11-2	NA	CASSLVGATNEKLFF	TGTGCCAGCAGCCTGGTGGGGGCAACTAATGAAAAACTGTTTTTT
TRBJ1-4	15	NA	TRBV5-1	TRBD1	CASSLAGTGDEKLFF	TGCGCCAGCAGCTTGGCCGGGACAGGGGACGAAAAACTGTTTTTT
TRBJ2-2	16	few	TRBV7-2	TRBD1	CASSQNKQGAGGELFF	TGTGCCAGCAGCCAAAACAAACAGGGGGCGGGCGGGGAGCTGTTTTTT
TRBJ2-3	12	NA	TRBV11-2	NA	CASSSLADTQYF	TGTGCCAGCAGCTCATTAGCAGATACGCAGTATTTT
TRBJ1-6	15	NA	TRBV9	NA	CASSVDSGGDSPLHF	TGTGCCAGCAGCGTAGATAGCGGGGGGGATTCACCCCTCCACTTT
TRBJ1-5	13	NA	TRBV12-3/TRBV12-4	NA	CASRRTVNQPQHF	TGTGCCAGCAGGCGCACAGTAAATCAGCCCCAGCATTTT
TRBJ2-3	16	NA	TRBV5-1	TRBD1	CASSSGGTGDSDTQYF	TGCGCCAGCAGCAGCGGAGGGACAGGGGATTCAGATACGCAGTATTTT
TRBJ2-5	15	NA	TRBV7-2	TRBD2	CASSLGAGGMKTQYF	TGTGCCAGCAGCTTAGGAGCGGGGGGGATGAAGACCCAGTACTTC
TRBJ2-7	14	NA	TRBV6-2/TRBV6-3	TRBD1	CASSPGDRDYEQYF	TGTGCCAGCAGCCCCGGGGACAGAGACTACGAGCAGTACTTC
TRBJ1-1	15	NA	TRBV18	TRBD1	CASSPWETGGTEAFF	TGTGCCAGCTCACCCTGGGAGACAGGGGGGACTGAAGCTTTCTTT
TRBJ2-5	15	few	TRBV2	TRBD1	CASTARTGGGETQYF	TGTGCCAGCACCGCCAGGACAGGGGGGGGAGAGACCCAGTACTTC
TRBJ1-4	15	NA	TRBV19	NA	CASNLDGTMDEKLFF	TGTGCCAGCAATCTAGACGGGACAATGGACGAAAAACTGTTTTTT
TRBJ1-5	14	few	TRBV9	NA	CASSATGSNQPQHF	TGTGCCAGCAGCGCGACAGGTAGCAATCAGCCCCAGCATTTT
TRBJ1-4	13	NA	TRBV7-9	NA	CASHKGANEKLFF	TGTGCCAGCCACAAGGGAGCTAATGAAAAACTGTTTTTT
TRBJ1-2	13	NA	TRBV6-6	NA	CASSSPAVYGYTF	TGTGCCAGCAGTTCTCCAGCCGTCTATGGCTACACCTTC